This TCR beta chain was profiled in a study of blood T cell repertoires in COVID-19. Measured with immunoSEQ multiplex PCR; TCRdb has only the in-frame clones, and not every one. The repertoire holds fewer than 110,000 clones, with about 90% as singletons. Only one count was recorded for this clone. This CDR3 has 13 residues. From germline, CDR1 is SGDLS and CDR2 YYNGEE. Between the trimmed V and J ends, which lost 6 bases and 4 bases, there was a span of 10 bases. This receptor was obtained from a woman aged 25 to 39 with acute or convalescent COVID-19. The chain has TRBV9 and TRBJ2-2, with D possibly TRBD2 on 6 matching bases. The sample was peripheral blood. The CDR3 protein is CASNRGSTGELFF. CDR3 bases: TGTGCCAGCAACCGGGGGAGCACCGGGGAGCTGTTTTTT.